The 31 T cell receptor beta chains reported below all come from one sample, sequenced in a study of CD4 T cell repertoires in COVID-19. The data were produced by immunoSEQ multiplex PCR, yet TCRdb's version contains in-frame clones alone and is incomplete. The sample shows some 71,000 clones, approximately 83% of them seen only once. The sample in question was CD4+ T cells from peripheral blood, obtained after recovery from COVID-19. The origin of the receptors is a human donor who had COVID-19.

CDR3 sequence: CASRGLRGETQYF. The CDR3 DNA sequence: TGTGCCAGCAGAGGCCTTAGGGGGGAGACCCAGTACTTC. The chain recombines TRBV3-1 (or the pseudogene TRBV3-2) with TRBJ2-5, with D maybe TRBD1 (6 bases). CDR1 is LGHDT and CDR2 is YNNKEL in the germline V gene (reference sequence). The CDR3 sequence is 13 residues long. The ends were cut back, 6 bases at V and 5 bases at J, with 13 bases in the middle.

The J gene is TRBJ1-1, the V gene TRBV13, with unresolved D. The germline CDR1 and CDR2 sequences are PRHDT and FYEKMQ (reference sequence). CDR3 length: 11 amino acids. The V and J ends lost 3 bases and 8 bases respectively, with 7 bases between them. CDR3 protein: CASSFRWEAFF. The CDR3 bases are TGTGCCAGCAGCTTCAGGTGGGAAGCTTTCTTT.

The gene calls are TRBV7-8 and TRBJ1-2; 12 bases agree with TRBD1. Trimming took 5 bases from V and 7 from J; bases not matched to a gene: 5. CDR1 and CDR2 from the germline V gene are SGHVS and FQNEAQ. The CDR3 extends over 14 amino acids. CDR3 loop: CASSPGQGAGGYTF. DNA for the CDR3: TGTGCCAGCAGCCCGGGACAGGGGGCTGGTGGCTACACCTTC.

The CDR3 reads CASNREWSPRGAFF. The CDR3 DNA reads as TGTGCCAGCAATCGGGAATGGTCGCCCAGGGGTGCTTTCTTT. V is TRBV6-5 and J is TRBJ1-1, with D maybe TRBD1 (6 bases). Germline lookup yields CDR1 MNHEY and CDR2 SVGAGI. CDR3 length equals 14 residues. V was trimmed by 7 bases and J by 11 bases, leaving 23 bases between them.

The rearrangement uses TRBV10-1 and TRBJ2-5; TRBD2 agrees at 9 bases. CDR1 and CDR2 from the germline V gene are WNHNN and SYGVQD (reference sequence). V was pared by 0 bases and J by 5 bases, with 1 base of the junction left unmatched. This CDR3 region has 14 residues. The CDR3 bases are TGCGCCAGCAGTGAGTCTAGCGGGGGCGAGACCCAGTACTTC. This encodes CASSESSGGETQYF.

The chain is built from TRBV11-2 and TRBJ1-5; possible D gene TRBD1, 5 bases. The CDR3 is 15 amino acids. V was clipped by 1 base and J by 2 bases, with 9 bases between them. Germline V CDR1 and CDR2: SGHAT, FQNNGV. CDR3 coding DNA: TGTGCCAGCAGCTTAGCCGCGGGGGGCAATCAGCCCCAGCATTTT. It translates to CASSLAAGGNQPQHF.

The chain is built from TRBV18 and TRBJ2-6; no clear D gene. The germline CDR1 and CDR2 sequences are KGHSH and LQKENI. V gave up 3 bases and J gave up 0 bases, with 9 bases separating them. There are 16 residues in the CDR3. In DNA, the CDR3 is TGTGCCAGCTCACCGTGGGCCGTCTCTGGGGCCAACGTCCTGACTTTC. This encodes CASSPWAVSGANVLTF.

In its sample, this clone was seen once. J is TRBJ1-6 and V is TRBV13; possibly TRBD1 for D (5 bases). Germline values: CDR1 PRHDT, CDR2 FYEKMQ (reference sequence). Between the trimmed V and J ends, which lost 7 bases and 8 bases, there was a span of 15 bases. The CDR3 sequence is 14 residues long. The chain's CDR3 is CASKPGLLDSPLHF. CDR3 bases: TGTGCCAGCAAACCAGGGCTTTTGGATTCACCCCTCCACTTT. Filled out from reference TRBV13 and TRBJ1-6, the complete variable domain reads AAGVIQSPRHLIKEKRETATLKCYPIPRHDTVYWYQQGPGQDPQFLISFYEKMQSDKGSIPDRFSAQQFSDYHSELNMSSLELGDSALYFCASKPGLLDSPLHFGNGTRLTVT.

The chain combines TRBV4-1 with TRBJ2-1, with 9 bases aligning to TRBD1. Germline CDR1 is MGHRA and CDR2 is YSYEKL. The CDR3 is 15 residues long. V was pared by 1 base and J by 8 bases, with 6 bases of the junction left unmatched. CDR3 region: CASSQASTGGYEQFF. The CDR3 nucleotides are TGCGCCAGCAGCCAAGCAAGTACAGGGGGCTATGAGCAGTTCTTC.

This chain connects TRBV5-1 to TRBJ2-1, with no clear D. The length of the CDR3 is 14 residues. V lost 4 bases and J 0 bases, leaving 8 bases between the germline ends. Germline CDR1 and CDR2: SGHRS and YFSETQ. The CDR3 DNA reads as TGCGCCAGCAGCCCCGAAATCTCCTACAATGAGCAGTTCTTC. Translated: CASSPEISYNEQFF.

The chain joins TRBV5-1 to TRBJ2-5; D gene ambiguous. Germline V gene data show CDR1 as SGHRS and CDR2 as YFSETQ. This CDR3 contains 12 residues. Trimming took off 2 bases at V and 2 bases at J, with 4 bases between the two ends. In DNA, the CDR3 is TGCGCCAGCAGCTTTGAGCAAGAGACCCAGTACTTC. Protein: CASSFEQETQYF.

The chain has TRBV28 and TRBJ1-2; possible D gene TRBD1, 6 bases. V dropped 5 bases and J dropped 4 bases, with 14 bases sitting between them. The germline CDR1 and CDR2 sequences are MDHEN and SYDVKM. The CDR3 contains 14 residues. This CDR3 is CASSPAGTLYGYTF. The CDR3 DNA reads as TGTGCCAGCAGTCCCGCCGGGACACTCTATGGCTACACCTTC.

DNA of the CDR3: TGTGCCAGCAACCCCGGGGGGGAGACCCAGTACTTC. Translating it yields CASNPGGETQYF. The chain uses TRBV28 and TRBJ2-5; TRBD2 matches at 7 bases. The germline CDR1 and CDR2 sequences are MDHEN and SYDVKM. This CDR3 has 12 amino acids. V lost 7 bases to trimming and J lost 5 bases; unmatched junction nucleotides: 4.

J is TRBJ1-2 and V is TRBV10-3; 8 bases align to TRBD1. Losses at the gene ends were 7 bases for V and 7 bases for J; bases not matched to a gene: 5. Germline V gives CDR1 ENHRY, CDR2 SYGVKD. The CDR3 consists of 12 residues. The CDR3 protein is CAITQGASGYTF. Here the CDR3 DNA reads TGTGCCATCACGCAGGGGGCAAGTGGCTACACCTTC.

V and J are TRBV7-2 and TRBJ1-5, with D possibly TRBD1 on 5 matching bases. The CDR3 length is 15 residues. From germline, CDR1 is SGHTA and CDR2 FQGNSA. Trimming took off 5 bases at V and 6 bases at J, with 17 bases between the two ends. CDR3 DNA sequence: TGTGCCAGCAGCACAAAGAGTGGGGACCGTCAGCCCCAGCATTTT. It translates to CASSTKSGDRQPQHF.

This chain connects TRBV11-2 to TRBJ1-1; TRBD1 matches at 7 bases. CDR3 length equals 14 residues. The V gene end was trimmed by 3 bases and the J gene end by 5 bases; junction bases not matched to a gene: 6. Germline assignment: CDR1 SGHAT and CDR2 FQNNGV. The CDR3 coding sequence is TGTGCCAGCAGCTTTGCAGGGGGGGGAACTGAAGCTTTCTTT. Its protein product is CASSFAGGGTEAFF.

The V gene is TRBV7-8, the J gene TRBJ1-6; 11 nucleotides align to TRBD1. Trimming removed 3 bases from V and 7 bases from J; junction bases left unmatched: 2. Germline-derived CDR1 and CDR2 are SGHVS and FQNEAQ. The CDR3 spans 15 residues. The CDR3 loop reads CASSFGTGGNSPLHF. CDR3 bases: TGTGCCAGCAGCTTCGGGACAGGGGGGAATTCACCCCTCCACTTT. Full variable domain (missing parts from reference TRBV7-8 and TRBJ1-6): GAGVSQSPRYKVAKRGQDVALRCDPISGHVSLFWYQQALGQGPEFLTYFQNEAQLDKSGLPSDRFFAERPEGSVSTLKIQRTQQEDSAVYLCASSFGTGGNSPLHFGNGTRLTVT.

By sample fraction, this clone is medium-sized (0.01 to 0.1%). The V gene is TRBV4-2, the J gene TRBJ2-4; D not resolved. The CDR3 extends over 13 amino acids. Deletions cut 4 bases from V and 5 bases from J, with 9 bases between. CDR1 is LGHNA, CDR2 YNFKEQ, per germline. CDR3 amino acids: CASSLDPQNIQYF. The CDR3 coding sequence is TGTGCCAGCAGCCTGGACCCCCAAAACATTCAGTACTTC.

The rearrangement links TRBV5-6 to TRBJ1-2, with D possibly matching TRBD1 (5 bases). This CDR3 region has 16 residues. The ends were cut back, 4 bases at V and 4 bases at J, with 20 bases in the middle. Germline V gene data show CDR1 as SGHDT and CDR2 as YYEEEE. CDR3 nucleotide sequence: TGTGCCAGCAGCCCAGGAGGGACGGATCTGTCCTATGGCTACACCTTC. This sequence encodes CASSPGGTDLSYGYTF.

The chain recombines TRBV11-2 with TRBJ1-2, with 9 nucleotides matching TRBD1. V shed 5 bases, J shed 2 bases, and the junction held 9 bases outside the gene matches. The CDR3 is 16 amino acids. Germline CDR1 is SGHAT and CDR2 is FQNNGV. CDR3: CASSLRTGATNYGYTF. The CDR3 DNA sequence: TGTGCCAGCAGCCTCCGGACAGGGGCTACAAACTATGGCTACACCTTC.

This clone was counted between two and nine times. This chain uses TRBV4-1 with TRBJ2-1; D assignment may be TRBD1 or TRBD2 (5 bases each). Germline V gives CDR1 MGHRA, CDR2 YSYEKL. This CDR3 has 16 residues. V shed 4 bases and J shed 3 bases, with 16 bases lying between them. The chain's CDR3 is CASSLGTTSDYNEQFF. In nucleotides, the CDR3 is TGCGCCAGCAGCCTTGGGACCACCTCGGACTACAATGAGCAGTTCTTC.

The genes are TRBV7-8 and TRBJ2-3; 16 nucleotides match TRBD2. CDR1 is SGHVS and CDR2 is FQNEAQ in the germline V gene. The CDR3 extends over 16 amino acids. V was pared by 5 bases and J by 6 bases, with 5 bases of the junction left unmatched. DNA of the CDR3: TGTGCCAGCAGCCCCGGGACTAGCGGGGGGGCCGATACGCAGTATTTT. Translated: CASSPGTSGGADTQYF.

This clone was recorded a few times. The chain employs TRBV7-2 and TRBJ2-7; D is undetermined. With 0 bases removed from V and 6 bases from J, the gap between germline ends came to 3 bases. The CDR3 spans 11 residues. Germline CDR1 SGHTA, CDR2 FQGNSA. CDR3 in amino acids: CASSLAREQYF. CDR3 in DNA: TGTGCCAGCAGCTTAGCACGCGAGCAGTACTTC.

This chain uses TRBV10-3 with TRBJ1-4; weak D call: TRBD1 (5 bases). The germline gives CDR1 ENHRY, CDR2 SYGVKD. The ends were cut back, 0 bases at V and 4 bases at J, with 18 bases in the middle. The CDR3 runs 18 residues. The DNA for the CDR3 is TGTGCCATCAGTGAGTCGATCATGACCGCTGGGGGTAATGAAAAACTGTTTTTT. Amino acid sequence: CAISESIMTAGGNEKLFF.

This clone showed up just a few times. The rearrangement uses TRBV6-6 and TRBJ1-1, with D unclear. The V gene's germline CDR1 is MNHNY and CDR2 SVGAGI (reference sequence). V lost 7 bases to trimming and J lost 1 base, with 16 bases between them. The length of the CDR3 is 15 residues. The DNA of the CDR3 is TGTGCCAGCACCGAGACGGTGGCGAAGAACACTGAAGCTTTCTTT. Its protein is CASTETVAKNTEAFF.

The count of this clone is one. This sequence joins TRBV9 and TRBJ2-1; D not resolved. The CDR3 is 14 amino acids. CDR1 is SGDLS, CDR2 YYNGEE, per germline. Trimming took 0 bases from V and 3 from J, leaving 7 bases between them. The CDR3 nucleotides are TGTGCCAGCAGCGTAGTTTCGAACTACAATGAGCAGTTCTTC. It yields the protein CASSVVSNYNEQFF.

Here the CDR3 reads CASSFSVQGTDTQYF. CDR3 sequence (DNA): TGTGCCAGCAGCTTTTCTGTCCAGGGCACAGATACGCAGTATTTT. The chain has TRBV7-2 and TRBJ2-3; no clear D gene. The germline V gene has CDR1 SGHTA and CDR2 FQGNSA. V lost 3 bases, J lost 1 base, and 11 bases lay in between. CDR3 length: 15 residues.

This rearrangement joins TRBV15 to TRBJ2-5; unclear D gene. Germline V gene sequence: CDR1 LNHNV, CDR2 YYDKDF (reference sequence). CDR3 length: 13 residues. V lost 0 bases, J lost 5 bases, and 7 bases lay in between. The CDR3 nucleotides read TGTGCCACCAGCAGAGATCTAGTTGAGACCCAGTACTTC. Amino acids: CATSRDLVETQYF.

The chain is built from TRBV19 and TRBJ2-7, with D unresolved. The CDR3 loop spans 14 amino acids. V was trimmed by 5 bases and J by 0 bases, leaving 11 bases between them. Germline V lookup: CDR1 LNHDA, CDR2 SQIVND (reference sequence). The CDR3 reads CASSLFLGSYEQYF. The CDR3 nucleotides read TGTGCCAGTAGTTTGTTCCTGGGCTCCTACGAGCAGTACTTC.

This rearrangement joins TRBV19 to TRBJ1-6; 8 nucleotides agree with TRBD1. Looked up from germline, CDR1 is LNHDA and CDR2 is SQIVND (reference sequence). V lost 6 bases to trimming and J lost 7 bases; unmatched junction nucleotides: 5. CDR3 size: 14 residues. CDR3 DNA sequence: TGTGCCAGTAGGGGAGACAGGGGAAATTCACCCCTCCACTTT. Translation: CASRGDRGNSPLHF. Based on the CDR3 plus reference TRBV19 and TRBJ1-6, the full variable domain is DGGITQSPKYLFRKEGQNVTLSCEQNLNHDAMYWYRQDPGQGLRLIYYSQIVNDFQKGDIAEGYSVSREKKESFPLTVTSAQKNPTAFYLCASRGDRGNSPLHFGNGTRLTVT.

This clone has a handful of counts. V is TRBV28 and J is TRBJ1-5, with a possible D match to TRBD1 (5 bases). Germline CDR1 is MDHEN and CDR2 is SYDVKM. This CDR3 region has 13 residues. V lost 3 bases and J 5 bases, leaving 8 bases between the germline ends. CDR3 region: CASSFRGDQPQHF. As DNA, the CDR3 is TGTGCCAGCAGTTTTCGGGGGGATCAGCCCCAGCATTTT.